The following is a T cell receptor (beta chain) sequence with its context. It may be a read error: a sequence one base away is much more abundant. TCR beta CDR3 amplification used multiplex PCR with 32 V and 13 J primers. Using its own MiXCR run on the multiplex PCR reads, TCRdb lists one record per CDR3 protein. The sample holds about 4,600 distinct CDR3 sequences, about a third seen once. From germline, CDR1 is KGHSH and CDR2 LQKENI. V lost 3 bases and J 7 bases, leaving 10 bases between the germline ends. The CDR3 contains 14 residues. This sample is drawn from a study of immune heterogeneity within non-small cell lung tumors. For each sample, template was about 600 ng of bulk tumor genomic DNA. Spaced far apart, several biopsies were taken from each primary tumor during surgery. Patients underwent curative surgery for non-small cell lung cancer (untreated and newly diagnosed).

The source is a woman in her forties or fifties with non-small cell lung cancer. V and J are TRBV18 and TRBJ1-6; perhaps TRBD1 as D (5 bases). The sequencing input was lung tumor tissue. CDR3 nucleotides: TGTGCCAGCTCACCCGGAGAGGGGAATTCACCCCTCCACTTT. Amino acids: CASSPGEGNSPLHF.